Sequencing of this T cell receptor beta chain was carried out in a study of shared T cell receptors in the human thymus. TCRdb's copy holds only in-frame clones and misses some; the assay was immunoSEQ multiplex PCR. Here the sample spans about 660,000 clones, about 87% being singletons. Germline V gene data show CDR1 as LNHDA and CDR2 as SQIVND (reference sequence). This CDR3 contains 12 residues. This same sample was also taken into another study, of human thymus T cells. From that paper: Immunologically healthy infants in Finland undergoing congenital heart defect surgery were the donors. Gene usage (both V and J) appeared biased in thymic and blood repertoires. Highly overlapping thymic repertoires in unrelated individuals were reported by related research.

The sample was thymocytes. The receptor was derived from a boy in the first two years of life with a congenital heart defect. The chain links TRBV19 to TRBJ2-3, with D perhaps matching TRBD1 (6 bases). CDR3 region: CARGYRTDTQYF. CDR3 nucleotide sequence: TGTGCTAGGGGGTACCGCACAGATACGCAGTATTTT.